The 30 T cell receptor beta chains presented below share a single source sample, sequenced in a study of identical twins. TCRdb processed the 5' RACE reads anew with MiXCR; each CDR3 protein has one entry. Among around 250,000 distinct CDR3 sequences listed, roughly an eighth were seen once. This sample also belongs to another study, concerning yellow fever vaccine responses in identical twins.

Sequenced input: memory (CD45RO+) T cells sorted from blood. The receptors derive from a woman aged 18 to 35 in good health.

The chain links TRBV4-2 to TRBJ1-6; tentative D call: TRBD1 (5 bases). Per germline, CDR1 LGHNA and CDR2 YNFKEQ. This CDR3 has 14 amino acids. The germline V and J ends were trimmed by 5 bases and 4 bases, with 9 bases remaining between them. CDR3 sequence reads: CASSFRQYNSPLHF. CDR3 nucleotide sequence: TGTGCCAGCAGCTTTCGACAGTATAATTCACCCCTCCACTTT.

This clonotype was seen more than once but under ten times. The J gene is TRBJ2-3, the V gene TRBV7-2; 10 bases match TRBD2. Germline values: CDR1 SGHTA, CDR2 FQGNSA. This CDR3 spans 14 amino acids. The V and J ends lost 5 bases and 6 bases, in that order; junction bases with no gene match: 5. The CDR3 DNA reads TGTGCCAGCAGCGATAGCGGGGGGCAGGATACGCAGTATTTT. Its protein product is CASSDSGGQDTQYF.

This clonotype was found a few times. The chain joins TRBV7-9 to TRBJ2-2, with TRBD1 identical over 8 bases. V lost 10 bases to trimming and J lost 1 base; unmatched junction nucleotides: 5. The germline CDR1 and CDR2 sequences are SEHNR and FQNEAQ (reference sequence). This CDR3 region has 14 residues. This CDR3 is CATRQGKNTGELFF. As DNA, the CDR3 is TGTGCCACCCGACAGGGGAAGAACACCGGGGAGCTGTTTTTT. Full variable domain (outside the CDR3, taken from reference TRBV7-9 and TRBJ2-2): DTGVSQNPRHKITKRGQNVTFRCDPISEHNRLYWYRQTLGQGPEFLTYFQNEAQLEKSRLLSDRFSAERPKGSFSTLEIQRTEQGDSAMYLCATRQGKNTGELFFGEGSRLTVL.

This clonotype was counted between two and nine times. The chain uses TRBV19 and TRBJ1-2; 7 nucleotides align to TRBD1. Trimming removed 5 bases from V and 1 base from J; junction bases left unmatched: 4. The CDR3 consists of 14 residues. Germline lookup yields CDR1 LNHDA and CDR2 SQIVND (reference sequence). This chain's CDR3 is CASSSTGVNYGYTF. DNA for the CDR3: TGTGCCAGTAGTTCAACAGGGGTTAACTATGGCTACACCTTC.

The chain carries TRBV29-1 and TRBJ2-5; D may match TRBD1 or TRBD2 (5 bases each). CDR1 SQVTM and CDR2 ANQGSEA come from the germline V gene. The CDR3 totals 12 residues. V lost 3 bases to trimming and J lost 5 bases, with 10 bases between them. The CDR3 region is CSVESGTETQYF. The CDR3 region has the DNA TGCAGCGTTGAGTCGGGGACCGAGACCCAGTACTTC.

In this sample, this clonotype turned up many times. The CDR3 reads CASSLAGTGYNSPLHF. The DNA of the CDR3 is TGTGCCAGCAGCTTAGCAGGGACAGGCTATAATTCACCCCTCCACTTT. The chain is built from TRBV7-2 and TRBJ1-6; 8 bases are shared with TRBD1. The CDR3 contains 16 residues. V lost 0 bases and J lost 3; bases outside the gene matches: 1. Germline V gene sequence: CDR1 SGHTA, CDR2 FQGNSA.

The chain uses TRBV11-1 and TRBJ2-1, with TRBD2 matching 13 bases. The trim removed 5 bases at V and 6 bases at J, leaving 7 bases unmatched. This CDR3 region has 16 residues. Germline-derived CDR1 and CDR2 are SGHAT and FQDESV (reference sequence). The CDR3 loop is CASSPLGTSGINEQFF. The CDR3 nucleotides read TGTGCCAGCAGCCCTCTGGGGACTAGCGGGATCAATGAGCAGTTCTTC.

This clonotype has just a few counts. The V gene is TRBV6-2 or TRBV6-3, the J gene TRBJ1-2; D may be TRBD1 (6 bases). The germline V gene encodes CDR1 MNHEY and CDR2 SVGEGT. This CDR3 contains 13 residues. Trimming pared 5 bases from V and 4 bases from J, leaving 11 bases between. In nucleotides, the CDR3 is TGTGCCAGCAGTCCGGACAGCCTCTATGGCTACACCTTC. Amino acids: CASSPDSLYGYTF.

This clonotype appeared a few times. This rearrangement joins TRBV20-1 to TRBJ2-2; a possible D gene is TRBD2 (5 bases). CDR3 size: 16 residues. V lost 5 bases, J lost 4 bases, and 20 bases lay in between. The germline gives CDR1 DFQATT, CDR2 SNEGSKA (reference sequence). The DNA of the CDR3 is TGCAGTGCTCGACGTCCAGGTAGCGAGGTCACCGGGGAGCTGTTTTTT. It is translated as CSARRPGSEVTGELFF.

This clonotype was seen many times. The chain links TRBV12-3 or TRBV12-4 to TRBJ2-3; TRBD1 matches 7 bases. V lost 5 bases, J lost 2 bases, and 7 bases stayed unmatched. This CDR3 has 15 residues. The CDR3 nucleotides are TGTGCCAGCAGTCAAGGGACAGCTATCACAGATACGCAGTATTTT. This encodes CASSQGTAITDTQYF.

CDR3: CASGSGIYEQYF. The CDR3 nucleotides are TGTGCCAGCGGCTCTGGAATCTACGAGCAGTACTTC. The V and J genes are TRBV7-2 and TRBJ2-7, with D hard to call. This CDR3 contains 12 residues. Germline-derived CDR1 and CDR2 are SGHTA and FQGNSA. Trimming removed 8 bases at V and 3 bases at J, with 11 bases between.

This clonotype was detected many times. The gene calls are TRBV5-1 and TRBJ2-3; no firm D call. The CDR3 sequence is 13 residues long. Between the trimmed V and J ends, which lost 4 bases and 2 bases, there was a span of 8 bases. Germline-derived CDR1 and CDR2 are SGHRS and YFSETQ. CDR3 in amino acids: CASSPENTDTQYF. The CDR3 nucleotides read TGCGCCAGCAGCCCAGAGAACACAGATACGCAGTATTTT.

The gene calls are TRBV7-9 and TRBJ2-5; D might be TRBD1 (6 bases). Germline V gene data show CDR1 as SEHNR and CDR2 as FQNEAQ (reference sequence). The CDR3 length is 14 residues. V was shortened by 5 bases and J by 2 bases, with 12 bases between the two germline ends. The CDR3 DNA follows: TGTGCCAGCAGCACAGGGAGCGTACAAGAGACCCAGTACTTC. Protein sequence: CASSTGSVQETQYF.

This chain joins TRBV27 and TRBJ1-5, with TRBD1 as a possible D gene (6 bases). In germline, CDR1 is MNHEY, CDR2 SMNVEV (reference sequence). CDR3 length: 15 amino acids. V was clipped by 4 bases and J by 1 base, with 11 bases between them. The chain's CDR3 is CASSSIQGSNQPQHF. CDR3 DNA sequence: TGTGCCAGCAGTTCGATCCAGGGGAGCAATCAGCCCCAGCATTTT.

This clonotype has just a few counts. The CDR3 here is CASSPGGIGNQPQHF. CDR3 bases: TGCGCCAGCAGCCCGGGGGGCATCGGCAATCAGCCCCAGCATTTT. V usage is TRBV5-1 and J usage is TRBJ1-5; D perhaps matches TRBD1 (6 bases). Trimming took off 4 bases at V and 2 bases at J, with 13 bases between the two ends. The CDR3 loop spans 15 amino acids. CDR1 is SGHRS, CDR2 YFSETQ, per germline.

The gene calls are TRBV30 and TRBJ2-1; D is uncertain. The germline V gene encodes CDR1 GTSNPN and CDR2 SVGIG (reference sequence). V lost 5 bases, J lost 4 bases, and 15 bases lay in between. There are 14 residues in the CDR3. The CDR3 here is CAWRKNIKYNEQFF. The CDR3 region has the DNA TGTGCCTGGCGAAAAAATATTAAATACAATGAGCAGTTCTTC.

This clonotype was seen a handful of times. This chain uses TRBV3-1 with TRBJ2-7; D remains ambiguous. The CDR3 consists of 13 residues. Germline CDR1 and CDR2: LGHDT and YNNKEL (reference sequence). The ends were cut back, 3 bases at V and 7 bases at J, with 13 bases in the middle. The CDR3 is CASSHSSGTEQYF. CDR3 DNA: TGTGCCAGCAGCCACTCGTCAGGTACGGAGCAGTACTTC.

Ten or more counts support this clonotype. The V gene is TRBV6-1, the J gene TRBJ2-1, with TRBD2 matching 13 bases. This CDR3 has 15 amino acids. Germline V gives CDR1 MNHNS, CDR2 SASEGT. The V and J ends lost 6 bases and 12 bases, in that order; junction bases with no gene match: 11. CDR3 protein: CASSATSGRFQLQFF. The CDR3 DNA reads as TGTGCCAGCAGCGCGACTAGCGGGAGGTTTCAGCTGCAGTTCTTC.

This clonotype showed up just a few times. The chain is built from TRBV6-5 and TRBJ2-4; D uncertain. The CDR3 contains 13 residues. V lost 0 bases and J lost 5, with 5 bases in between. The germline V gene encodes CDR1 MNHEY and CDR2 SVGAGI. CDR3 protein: CASSYSDENIQYF. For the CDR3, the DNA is TGTGCCAGCAGTTACTCGGACGAAAACATTCAGTACTTC.

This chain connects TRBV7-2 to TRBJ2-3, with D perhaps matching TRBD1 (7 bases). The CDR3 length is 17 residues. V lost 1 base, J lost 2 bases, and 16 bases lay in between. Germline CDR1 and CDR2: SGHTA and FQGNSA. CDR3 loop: CASSLVWGDSNTDTQYF. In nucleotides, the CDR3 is TGTGCCAGCAGCTTAGTATGGGGGGACAGCAACACAGATACGCAGTATTTT.

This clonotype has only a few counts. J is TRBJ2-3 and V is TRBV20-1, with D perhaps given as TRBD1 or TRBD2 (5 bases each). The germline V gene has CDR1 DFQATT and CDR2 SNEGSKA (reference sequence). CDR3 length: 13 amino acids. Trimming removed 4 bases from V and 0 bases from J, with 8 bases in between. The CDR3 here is CSATRDSTDTQYF. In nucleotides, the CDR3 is TGCAGTGCTACCCGGGACAGCACAGATACGCAGTATTTT.

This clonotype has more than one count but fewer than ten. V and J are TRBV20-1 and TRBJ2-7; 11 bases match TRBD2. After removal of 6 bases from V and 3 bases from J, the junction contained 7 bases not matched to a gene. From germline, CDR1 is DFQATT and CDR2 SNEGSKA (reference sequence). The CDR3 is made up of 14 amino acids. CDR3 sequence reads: CSARGTSGNYEQYF. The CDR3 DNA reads TGCAGTGCACGAGGGACTAGCGGAAACTACGAGCAGTACTTC.

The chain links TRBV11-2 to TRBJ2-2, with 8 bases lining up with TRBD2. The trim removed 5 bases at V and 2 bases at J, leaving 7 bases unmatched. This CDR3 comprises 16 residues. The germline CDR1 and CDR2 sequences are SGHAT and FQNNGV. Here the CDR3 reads CASSTRTSLNTGELFF. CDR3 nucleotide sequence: TGTGCCAGCAGCACAAGGACTAGCCTTAACACCGGGGAGCTGTTTTTT.

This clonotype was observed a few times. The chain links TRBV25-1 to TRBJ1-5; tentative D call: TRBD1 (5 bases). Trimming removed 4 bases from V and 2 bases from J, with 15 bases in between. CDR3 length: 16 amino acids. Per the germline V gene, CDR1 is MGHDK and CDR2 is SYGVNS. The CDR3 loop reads CASSVLGRDRNQPQHF. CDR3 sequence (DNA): TGTGCCAGCAGTGTCCTTGGGAGGGACCGCAATCAGCCCCAGCATTTT.

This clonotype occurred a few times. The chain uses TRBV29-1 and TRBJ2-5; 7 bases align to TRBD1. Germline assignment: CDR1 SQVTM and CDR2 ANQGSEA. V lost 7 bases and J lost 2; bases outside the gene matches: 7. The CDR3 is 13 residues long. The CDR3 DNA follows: TGCAGCGCTGAGACAGGGTCACAAGAGACCCAGTACTTC. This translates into CSAETGSQETQYF.

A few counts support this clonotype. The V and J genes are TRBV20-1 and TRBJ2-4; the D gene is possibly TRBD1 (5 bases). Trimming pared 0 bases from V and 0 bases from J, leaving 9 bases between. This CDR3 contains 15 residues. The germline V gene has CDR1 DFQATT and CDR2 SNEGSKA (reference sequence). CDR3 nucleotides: TGCAGTGCTAGAGAGCAGGGAATAGCCAAAAACATTCAGTACTTC. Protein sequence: CSAREQGIAKNIQYF.

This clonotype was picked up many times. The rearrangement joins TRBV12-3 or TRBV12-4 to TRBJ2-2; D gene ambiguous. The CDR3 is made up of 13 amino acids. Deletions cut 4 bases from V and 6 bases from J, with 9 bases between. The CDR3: CASSSRIAGELFF. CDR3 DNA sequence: TGTGCCAGCAGTTCAAGAATCGCCGGGGAGCTGTTTTTT.

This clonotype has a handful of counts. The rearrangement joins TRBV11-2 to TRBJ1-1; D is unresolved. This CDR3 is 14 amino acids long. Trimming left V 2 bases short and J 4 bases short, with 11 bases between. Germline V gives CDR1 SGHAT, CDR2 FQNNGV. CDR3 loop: CASSLPLLSTEAFF. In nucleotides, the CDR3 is TGTGCCAGCAGCTTACCCTTGCTAAGCACTGAAGCTTTCTTT.

Here the CDR3 reads CASSQQTGEQYF. The CDR3 DNA is TGTGCCAGCAGCCAACAGACAGGGGAGCAGTACTTC. The rearrangement joins TRBV3-1 to TRBJ2-7; 7 bases line up with TRBD1. Germline assignment: CDR1 LGHDT and CDR2 YNNKEL (reference sequence). The length of the CDR3 is 12 residues. The junction had 2 bases not matched to a gene; V was cut back by 2 bases and J by 7 bases.

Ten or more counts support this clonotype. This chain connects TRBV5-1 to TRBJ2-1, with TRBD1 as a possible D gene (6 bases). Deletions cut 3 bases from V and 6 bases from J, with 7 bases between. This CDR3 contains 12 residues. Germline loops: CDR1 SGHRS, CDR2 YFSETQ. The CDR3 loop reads CASSWDTNEQFF. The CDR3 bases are TGCGCCAGCAGCTGGGACACCAATGAGCAGTTCTTC. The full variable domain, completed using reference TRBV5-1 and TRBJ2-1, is KAGVTQTPRYLIKTRGQQVTLSCSPISGHRSVSWYQQTPGQGLQFLFEYFSETQRNKGNFPGRFSGRQFSNSRSEMNVSTLELGDSALYLCASSWDTNEQFFGPGTRLTVL.